This record concerns one T cell receptor beta chain sequence. The data were obtained in a study of blood T cell repertoires in COVID-19. V was pared by 5 bases and J by 2 bases, with 5 bases of the junction left unmatched. CDR1 is SNHLY and CDR2 is FYNNEI in the germline V gene. The CDR3 covers 15 residues. Data came from immunoSEQ multiplex PCR; TCRdb stores just in-frame clones and leaves some out. The data show hundreds of thousands of clones, approximately 88% seen once. The TCR comes from a woman in her seventies with COVID-19, enrolled during active disease. The chain has TRBV2 and TRBJ2-1, with 8 bases aligning to TRBD2. Sample: peripheral blood. CDR3 protein: CASSYSGITYNEQFF. The CDR3 DNA reads TGTGCCAGCAGTTATAGCGGGATAACCTACAATGAGCAGTTCTTC.